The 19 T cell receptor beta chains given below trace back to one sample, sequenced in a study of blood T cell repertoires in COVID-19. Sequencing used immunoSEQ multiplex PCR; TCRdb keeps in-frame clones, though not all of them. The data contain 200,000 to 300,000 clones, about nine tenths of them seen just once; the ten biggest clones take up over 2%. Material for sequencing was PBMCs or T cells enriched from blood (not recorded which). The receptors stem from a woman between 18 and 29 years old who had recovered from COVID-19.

The DNA of the CDR3 is TGCGCCAGCAGCCCGCCTGGAGAGTTGAACACTGAAGCTTTCTTT. Its protein is CASSPPGELNTEAFF. V usage is TRBV5-1 and J usage is TRBJ1-1; no clear D. V lost 4 bases and J 0 bases, leaving 13 bases between the germline ends. Germline CDR1 SGHRS, CDR2 YFSETQ. This CDR3 has 15 residues.

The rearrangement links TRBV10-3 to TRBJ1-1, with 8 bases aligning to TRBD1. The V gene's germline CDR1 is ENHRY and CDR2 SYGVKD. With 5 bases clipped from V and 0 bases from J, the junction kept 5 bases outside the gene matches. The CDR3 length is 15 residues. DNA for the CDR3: TGTGCCATCAGTCGGAGGGACAGGATGAACACTGAAGCTTTCTTT. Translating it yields CAISRRDRMNTEAFF.

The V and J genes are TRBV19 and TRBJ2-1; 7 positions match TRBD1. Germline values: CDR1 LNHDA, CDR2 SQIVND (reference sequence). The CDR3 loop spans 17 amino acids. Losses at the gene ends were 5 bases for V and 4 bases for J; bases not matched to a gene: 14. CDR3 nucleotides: TGTGCCAGTAGTCCCCGGTTTCAGGGGGTATTTTACAATGAGCAGTTCTTC. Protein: CASSPRFQGVFYNEQFF.

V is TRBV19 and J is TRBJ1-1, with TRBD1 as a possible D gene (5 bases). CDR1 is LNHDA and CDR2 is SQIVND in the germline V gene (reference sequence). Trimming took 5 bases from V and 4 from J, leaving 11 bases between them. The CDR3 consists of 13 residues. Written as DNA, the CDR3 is TGTGCCAGTAGTTGGGGCGGGAGCACTGAAGCTTTCTTT. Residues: CASSWGGSTEAFF.

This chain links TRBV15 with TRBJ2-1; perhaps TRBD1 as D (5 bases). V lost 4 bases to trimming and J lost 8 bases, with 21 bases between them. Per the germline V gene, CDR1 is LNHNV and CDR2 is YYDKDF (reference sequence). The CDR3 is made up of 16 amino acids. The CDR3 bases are TGTGCCACCAGCACCAAGGACAAAGGAAGAACATATGAGCAGTTCTTC. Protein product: CATSTKDKGRTYEQFF.

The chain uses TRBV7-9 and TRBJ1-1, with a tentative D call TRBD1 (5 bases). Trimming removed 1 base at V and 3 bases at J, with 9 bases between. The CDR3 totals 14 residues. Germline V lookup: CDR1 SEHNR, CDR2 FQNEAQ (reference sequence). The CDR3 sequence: CASSLEGEDTEAFF. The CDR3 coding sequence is TGTGCCAGCAGCTTAGAAGGGGAGGACACTGAAGCTTTCTTT.

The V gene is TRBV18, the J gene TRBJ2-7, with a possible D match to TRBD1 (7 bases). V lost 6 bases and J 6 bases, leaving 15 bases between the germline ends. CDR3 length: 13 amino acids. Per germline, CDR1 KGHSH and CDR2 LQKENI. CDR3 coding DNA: TGTGCCAGCTCTCTAAGACAGGGAGGCGAGCAGTACTTC. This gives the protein CASSLRQGGEQYF. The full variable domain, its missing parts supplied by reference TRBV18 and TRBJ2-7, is NAGVMQNPRHLVRRRGQEARLRCSPMKGHSHVYWYRQLPEEGLKFMVYLQKENIIDESGMPKERFSAEFPKEGPSILRIQQVVRGDSAAYFCASSLRQGGEQYFGPGTRLTVT.

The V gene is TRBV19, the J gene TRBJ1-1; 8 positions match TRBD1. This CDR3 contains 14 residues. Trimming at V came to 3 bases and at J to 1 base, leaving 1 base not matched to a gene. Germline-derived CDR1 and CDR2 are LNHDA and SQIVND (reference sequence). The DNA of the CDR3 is TGTGCCAGTAGTATGGGACAGGCGAACACTGAAGCTTTCTTT. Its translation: CASSMGQANTEAFF.

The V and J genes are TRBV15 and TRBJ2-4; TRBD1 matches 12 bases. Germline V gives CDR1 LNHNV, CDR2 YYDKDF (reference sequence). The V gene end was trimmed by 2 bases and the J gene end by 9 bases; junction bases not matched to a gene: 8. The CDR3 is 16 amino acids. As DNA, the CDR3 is TGTGCCACCAGCAGACTTCGGGACAGGGGGCGTCTCATTCAGTACTTC. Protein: CATSRLRDRGRLIQYF.

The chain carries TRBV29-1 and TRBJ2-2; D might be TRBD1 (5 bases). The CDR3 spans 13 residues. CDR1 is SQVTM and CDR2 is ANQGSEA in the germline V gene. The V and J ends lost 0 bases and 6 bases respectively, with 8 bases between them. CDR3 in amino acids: CSVEDLGAGELFF. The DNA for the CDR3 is TGCAGCGTTGAAGATCTAGGGGCCGGGGAGCTGTTTTTT.

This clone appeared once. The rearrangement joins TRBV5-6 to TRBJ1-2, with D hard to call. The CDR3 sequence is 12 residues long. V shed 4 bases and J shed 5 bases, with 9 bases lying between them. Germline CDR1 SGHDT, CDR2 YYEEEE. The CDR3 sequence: CASSLGPYGYTF. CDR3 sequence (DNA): TGTGCCAGCAGCCTGGGTCCTTATGGCTACACCTTC.

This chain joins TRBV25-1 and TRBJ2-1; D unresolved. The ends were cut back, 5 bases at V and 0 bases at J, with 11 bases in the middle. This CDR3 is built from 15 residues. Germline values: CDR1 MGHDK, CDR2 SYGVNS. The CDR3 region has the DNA TGTGCCAGCAGTATTTCACTGAGCTCCTACAATGAGCAGTTCTTC. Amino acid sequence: CASSISLSSYNEQFF.

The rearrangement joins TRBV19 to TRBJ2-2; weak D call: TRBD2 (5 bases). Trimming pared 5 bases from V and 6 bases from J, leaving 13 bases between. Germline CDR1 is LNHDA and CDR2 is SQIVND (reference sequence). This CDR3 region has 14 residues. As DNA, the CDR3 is TGTGCCAGTAGTCCCGGGATAGCTTCCGGGGAGCTGTTTTTT. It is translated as CASSPGIASGELFF.

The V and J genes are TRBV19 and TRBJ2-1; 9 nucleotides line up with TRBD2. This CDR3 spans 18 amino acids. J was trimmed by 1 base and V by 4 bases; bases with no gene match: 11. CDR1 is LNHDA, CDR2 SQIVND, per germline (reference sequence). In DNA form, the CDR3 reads TGTGCCAGTAGTAGAGCTCCCCATAGCGGGGGTTCCTACAATGAGCAGTTCTTC. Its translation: CASSRAPHSGGSYNEQFF.

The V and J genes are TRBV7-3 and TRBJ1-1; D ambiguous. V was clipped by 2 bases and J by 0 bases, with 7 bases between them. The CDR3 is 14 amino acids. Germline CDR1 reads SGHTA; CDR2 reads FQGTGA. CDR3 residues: CASSLSGMNTEAFF. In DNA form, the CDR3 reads TGTGCCAGCAGCTTATCAGGTATGAACACTGAAGCTTTCTTT.

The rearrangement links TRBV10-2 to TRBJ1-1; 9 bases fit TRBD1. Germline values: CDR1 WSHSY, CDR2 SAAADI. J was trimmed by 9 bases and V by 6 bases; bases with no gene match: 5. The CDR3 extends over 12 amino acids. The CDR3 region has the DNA TGCGCCAGCAGAAAAAACAGGGGGCAAGCTTTCTTT. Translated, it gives CASRKNRGQAFF.

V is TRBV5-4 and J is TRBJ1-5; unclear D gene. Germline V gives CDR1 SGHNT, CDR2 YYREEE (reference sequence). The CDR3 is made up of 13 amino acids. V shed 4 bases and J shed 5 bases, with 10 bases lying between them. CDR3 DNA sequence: TGTGCCAGCAGCCTTGGGAGGGATCAGCCCCAGCATTTT. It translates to CASSLGRDQPQHF. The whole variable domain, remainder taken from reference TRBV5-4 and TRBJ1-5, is ETGVTQSPTHLIKTRGQQVTLRCSSQSGHNTVSWYQQALGQGPQFIFQYYREEENGRGNFPPRFSGLQFPNYSSELNVNALELDDSALYLCASSLGRDQPQHFGDGTRLSIL.

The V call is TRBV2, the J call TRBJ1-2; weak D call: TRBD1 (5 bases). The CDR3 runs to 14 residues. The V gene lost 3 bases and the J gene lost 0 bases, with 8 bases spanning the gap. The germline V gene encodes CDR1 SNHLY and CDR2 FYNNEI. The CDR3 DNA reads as TGTGCCAGCAGTGACACCAGGGCTAACTATGGCTACACCTTC. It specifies CASSDTRANYGYTF. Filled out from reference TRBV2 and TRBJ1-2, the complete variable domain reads EPEVTQTPSHQVTQMGQEVILRCVPISNHLYFYWYRQILGQKVEFLVSFYNNEISEKSEIFDDQFSVERPDGSNFTLKIRSTKLEDSAMYFCASSDTRANYGYTFGSGTRLTVV.

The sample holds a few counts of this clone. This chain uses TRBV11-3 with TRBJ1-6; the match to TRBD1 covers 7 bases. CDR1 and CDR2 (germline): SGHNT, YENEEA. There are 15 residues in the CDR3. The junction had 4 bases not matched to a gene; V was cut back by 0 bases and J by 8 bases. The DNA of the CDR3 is TGTGCCAGCAGCTTAGAAGGGACAGCCTATTCACCCCTCCACTTT. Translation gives CASSLEGTAYSPLHF.